This passage covers 30 T cell receptor beta chains from one sample sequenced in a study of blood T cell repertoires in COVID-19. The method was immunoSEQ multiplex PCR; TCRdb's version includes in-frame clones alone and lacks a portion of them. This sample yields 220,000 or so clones, of which around 80% are seen a single time; about 5.5% belongs to the top ten. Material: peripheral blood. The receptor source for this set is a woman between 65 and 79 years old with acute or convalescent COVID-19.

The CDR3 reads CASSLVTTLVHEQFF. The CDR3 nucleotides read TGTGCCAGCAGCTTAGTTACTACCTTGGTACATGAGCAGTTCTTC. The chain couples TRBV11-3 to TRBJ2-1; D gene unclear. V dropped 1 base and J dropped 8 bases, with 15 bases sitting between them. CDR1 is SGHNT, CDR2 YENEEA, per germline. The length of the CDR3 is 15 residues.

The V and J genes are TRBV7-2 and TRBJ2-4, with 7 bases matching TRBD2. This CDR3 spans 16 amino acids. V lost 5 bases to trimming and J lost 7 bases; unmatched junction nucleotides: 14. Germline loops: CDR1 SGHTA, CDR2 FQGNSA. The CDR3 DNA reads as TGTGCCAGCAGCACGGCAAAAGCGGGATCTTGGAACATTCAGTACTTC. Protein product: CASSTAKAGSWNIQYF. The complete variable domain, with remaining parts taken from reference TRBV7-2 and TRBJ2-4, reads GAGVSQSPSNKVTEKGKDVELRCDPISGHTALYWYRQSLGQGLEFLIYFQGNSAPDKSGLPSDRFSAERTGGSVSTLTIQRTQQEDSAVYLCASSTAKAGSWNIQYFGAGTRLSVL.

The V call is TRBV12-3 or TRBV12-4, the J call TRBJ2-3; D is unresolved. V lost 5 bases and J lost 8, with 8 bases in between. The CDR3 has 11 amino acids. This CDR3 is CASSAGPTQYF. The CDR3 DNA sequence: TGTGCCAGCAGTGCCGGTCCTACGCAGTATTTT.

CDR3 DNA sequence: TGTGCCAGCAGAGGCGGACAGGGACACACCGGGGAGCTGTTTTTT. It codes for CASRGGQGHTGELFF. This chain connects TRBV6-5 to TRBJ2-2; 8 bases map to TRBD1. This CDR3 comprises 15 residues. The germline gives CDR1 MNHEY, CDR2 SVGAGI. V shed 6 bases, J shed 3 bases, and the junction held 6 bases outside the gene matches.

The chain links TRBV2 to TRBJ2-1; 7 positions match TRBD1. CDR1 SNHLY and CDR2 FYNNEI come from the germline V gene. The CDR3 contains 14 residues. The trim removed 6 bases at V and 7 bases at J, leaving 9 bases unmatched. The CDR3 DNA reads as TGTGCCAGCAGAGCCGGGACAGCATTGAATGAGCAGTTCTTC. The encoded protein is CASRAGTALNEQFF.

V and J are TRBV6-6 and TRBJ1-2, with D perhaps TRBD1 (6 bases). Germline lookup yields CDR1 MNHNY and CDR2 SVGAGI (reference sequence). Trimming pared 8 bases from V and 6 bases from J, leaving 19 bases between. The CDR3 consists of 14 residues. CDR3 residues: CASSLETGMDGYTF. The DNA for the CDR3 is TGTGCCAGCTCTTTGGAAACAGGGATGGATGGCTACACCTTC.

This clone occurred a few times. The CDR3 reads CASSFGLAGALSYEQYF. As DNA, the CDR3 is TGTGCCAGCAGCTTTGGACTAGCGGGAGCTCTCTCCTACGAGCAGTACTTC. V and J are TRBV7-8 and TRBJ2-7; 13 bases agree with TRBD2. CDR3 size: 17 residues. V was pared by 3 bases and J by 0 bases, with 5 bases of the junction left unmatched. The germline V gene encodes CDR1 SGHVS and CDR2 FQNEAQ.

The V and J genes are TRBV7-8 and TRBJ2-7, with D uncertain. V was shortened by 2 bases and J by 0 bases, with 14 bases between the two germline ends. This CDR3 is 16 amino acids long. Germline CDR1 and CDR2: SGHVS and FQNEAQ. DNA for the CDR3: TGTGCCAGCAGCTTAAGGTCGGCCGCGGTCTCCTACGAGCAGTACTTC. It codes for CASSLRSAAVSYEQYF.

The V and J genes are TRBV19 and TRBJ1-1; perhaps TRBD1 as D (5 bases). Germline assignment: CDR1 LNHDA and CDR2 SQIVND (reference sequence). The CDR3 runs 15 residues. The ends were cut back, 2 bases at V and 1 base at J, with 11 bases in the middle. This chain's CDR3 is CASSIIGQGNTEAFF. The CDR3 nucleotides read TGTGCCAGTAGTATAATTGGGCAGGGGAACACTGAAGCTTTCTTT. The whole variable domain, filled in from reference TRBV19 and TRBJ1-1, reads DGGITQSPKYLFRKEGQNVTLSCEQNLNHDAMYWYRQDPGQGLRLIYYSQIVNDFQKGDIAEGYSVSREKKESFPLTVTSAQKNPTAFYLCASSIIGQGNTEAFFGQGTRLTVV.

J is TRBJ1-1 and V is TRBV3-1 (or the pseudogene TRBV3-2); D is uncertain. The ends were cut back, 1 base at V and 1 base at J, with 4 bases in the middle. Germline V gene sequence: CDR1 LGHDT, CDR2 YNNKEL (reference sequence). CDR3 length: 13 residues. The CDR3 DNA is TGTGCCAGCAGCCAAGCAGGGAACACTGAAGCTTTCTTT. Its protein product is CASSQAGNTEAFF.

This clone has only a few counts. This rearrangement joins TRBV5-5 to TRBJ1-6; TRBD1 matches 7 bases. J lost 3 bases, V lost 4 bases, and 10 bases had no gene match. This CDR3 contains 17 residues. Germline V gives CDR1 SGHKS, CDR2 YYEKEE (reference sequence). The chain's CDR3 is CASSPTGQLIYNSPLHF. The CDR3 DNA follows: TGTGCCAGCAGCCCTACGGGACAGCTAATCTATAATTCACCCCTCCACTTT.

The gene calls are TRBV7-9 and TRBJ1-2; 9 bases map to TRBD1. Germline V CDR1 and CDR2: SEHNR, FQNEAQ (reference sequence). The CDR3 runs 13 residues. Trimming cost V 5 bases and J 8 bases; bases outside gene matches: 6. The CDR3 region is CASSRDREAGYTF. DNA of the CDR3: TGTGCCAGCAGCCGGGACAGGGAGGCAGGCTACACCTTC.

This clone was recorded at least ten times. Other DNA variants within this sample encode the same CDR3. The genes are TRBV6-5 and TRBJ1-5; no firm D call. Trimming took 2 bases from V and 5 from J, leaving 7 bases between them. Looked up from germline, CDR1 is MNHEY and CDR2 is SVGAGI. This CDR3 has 13 amino acids. This CDR3 reads CASSYRRDQPQHF. In nucleotides, the CDR3 is TGTGCCAGCAGTTACAGGCGGGATCAGCCCCAGCATTTT.

The rearrangement uses TRBV19 and TRBJ2-3; 8 bases are a match to TRBD1. V gave up 1 base and J gave up 2 bases; unmatched junction bases: 8. CDR3 size: 17 residues. The germline CDR1 and CDR2 sequences are LNHDA and SQIVND (reference sequence). CDR3 protein: CASSIGKQGVYTDTQYF. The CDR3 nucleotides are TGTGCCAGTAGTATAGGCAAACAGGGGGTGTACACAGATACGCAGTATTTT. Using reference TRBV19 and TRBJ2-3 for the parts outside the CDR3, the full variable domain is DGGITQSPKYLFRKEGQNVTLSCEQNLNHDAMYWYRQDPGQGLRLIYYSQIVNDFQKGDIAEGYSVSREKKESFPLTVTSAQKNPTAFYLCASSIGKQGVYTDTQYFGPGTRLTVL.

The chain joins TRBV19 to TRBJ2-2, with TRBD1 as a possible D gene (6 bases). This CDR3 contains 16 residues. V was pared by 3 bases and J by 2 bases, with 13 bases between. The germline gives CDR1 LNHDA, CDR2 SQIVND (reference sequence). CDR3 loop: CASSIRGPTNTGELFF. CDR3 nucleotides: TGTGCCAGTAGTATCAGGGGACCCACTAACACCGGGGAGCTGTTTTTT. Filled out from reference TRBV19 and TRBJ2-2, the complete variable domain reads DGGITQSPKYLFRKEGQNVTLSCEQNLNHDAMYWYRQDPGQGLRLIYYSQIVNDFQKGDIAEGYSVSREKKESFPLTVTSAQKNPTAFYLCASSIRGPTNTGELFFGEGSRLTVL.

This clone was seen more than once but under ten times. This chain connects TRBV28 to TRBJ2-2; 11 nucleotides agree with TRBD2. Germline values: CDR1 MDHEN, CDR2 SYDVKM. Trimming cost V 6 bases and J 4 bases; bases outside gene matches: 10. The CDR3 totals 17 residues. In DNA, the CDR3 is TGTGCCAGCAGCCTAATAGGACTAGCGGGTGGCACCGGGGAGCTGTTTTTT. This gives the protein CASSLIGLAGGTGELFF.

V usage is TRBV5-1 and J usage is TRBJ1-1; D may be TRBD1 (5 bases). Germline CDR1 reads SGHRS; CDR2 reads YFSETQ. This CDR3 comprises 12 residues. V gave up 2 bases and J gave up 7 bases, with 9 bases separating them. The CDR3 spells CASSFRGGEAFF. The CDR3 DNA is TGCGCCAGCAGCTTCCGGGGGGGTGAAGCTTTCTTT.

The DNA of the CDR3 is TGTGCCAGCAGCCAAACTACAGGAGTGCGTGAAGCTTTCTTT. It encodes CASSQTTGVREAFF. This chain links TRBV3-1 (or the pseudogene TRBV3-2) with TRBJ1-1, with a tentative D call TRBD1 (5 bases). Germline values: CDR1 LGHDT, CDR2 YNNKEL (reference sequence). The CDR3 extends over 14 amino acids. The ends were cut back, 2 bases at V and 7 bases at J, with 14 bases in the middle.

J is TRBJ1-3 and V is TRBV28, with D possibly matching TRBD1 (6 bases). Germline loops: CDR1 MDHEN, CDR2 SYDVKM. The CDR3 has 13 residues. The V and J ends lost 6 bases and 2 bases respectively, with 8 bases between them. The CDR3 protein is CASRHRAGNTIYF. DNA for the CDR3: TGTGCCAGCAGGCACAGGGCTGGAAACACCATATATTTT.

The rearrangement links TRBV29-1 to TRBJ2-2; the D gene is possibly TRBD2 (5 bases). Between the trimmed V and J ends, which lost 4 bases and 4 bases, there was a span of 10 bases. CDR3 length equals 13 residues. Germline assignment: CDR1 SQVTM and CDR2 ANQGSEA. Here the CDR3 reads CSVGSRGTGELFF. The DNA for the CDR3 is TGCAGCGTTGGCAGCCGGGGCACCGGGGAGCTGTTTTTT.

The chain combines TRBV30 with TRBJ2-1; D may be TRBD2 (5 bases). Germline values: CDR1 GTSNPN, CDR2 SVGIG (reference sequence). CDR3 length: 13 residues. V lost 5 bases to trimming and J lost 0 bases, with 8 bases between them. CDR3 DNA sequence: TGTGCCTGGTTAGGGAGCTCCTACAATGAGCAGTTCTTC. Translation: CAWLGSSYNEQFF.

V is TRBV6-6 and J is TRBJ1-4; D is possibly TRBD1 (6 bases). CDR3 length: 11 residues. Germline values: CDR1 MNHNY, CDR2 SVGAGI (reference sequence). V was trimmed by 2 bases and J by 11 bases, leaving 6 bases between them. Here the CDR3 DNA reads TGTGCCAGCAGTTACCAGGGGAAACTGTTTTTT. It yields the protein CASSYQGKLFF.

The rearrangement links TRBV7-9 to TRBJ1-2; 10 nucleotides agree with TRBD1. The ends lost 5 bases at V and 5 bases at J; junction bases unmatched: 11. The CDR3 is 16 amino acids. Germline V lookup: CDR1 SEHNR, CDR2 FQNEAQ (reference sequence). The DNA for the CDR3 is TGTGCCAGCAGCCCCAGAACGACAGGGGGCGCGTATGGCTACACCTTC. Translation gives CASSPRTTGGAYGYTF.

The chain combines TRBV7-8 with TRBJ1-4, with 7 bases fitting TRBD1. Trimming cost V 3 bases and J 8 bases; bases outside gene matches: 12. From germline, CDR1 is SGHVS and CDR2 FQNEAQ. The CDR3 is made up of 16 amino acids. CDR3 sequence: CASSFTGAGGGEKLFF. In DNA, the CDR3 is TGTGCCAGCAGCTTTACAGGGGCAGGGGGAGGCGAAAAACTGTTTTTT.

The chain is built from TRBV28 and TRBJ2-4, with D possibly matching TRBD1 (6 bases). Trimming shortened V by 2 bases and J by 9 bases, and 20 bases separated the two germline ends. The CDR3 length is 16 residues. The V gene's germline CDR1 is MDHEN and CDR2 SYDVKM. This CDR3 reads CASSLSIDRRNSIQYF. Here the CDR3 DNA reads TGTGCCAGCAGTTTAAGTATAGACAGGCGGAATTCCATTCAGTACTTC.

The chain uses TRBV19 and TRBJ2-7, with 12 nucleotides matching TRBD2. CDR1 and CDR2 from the germline V gene are LNHDA and SQIVND (reference sequence). V lost 2 bases to trimming and J lost 2 bases; unmatched junction nucleotides: 10. The CDR3 extends over 18 amino acids. CDR3 amino acids: CASSIKGSASGRAYEQYF. The DNA of the CDR3 is TGTGCCAGTAGTATAAAGGGCTCGGCTAGCGGGAGGGCCTACGAGCAGTACTTC.

V and J are TRBV10-3 and TRBJ2-1, with 8 bases matching TRBD2. V lost 0 bases to trimming and J lost 1 base; unmatched junction nucleotides: 5. CDR1 and CDR2 from the germline V gene are ENHRY and SYGVKD. CDR3 length equals 17 residues. The CDR3 DNA reads as TGTGCCATCAGTGAGTCGAAGCCTAGCGGGTCCTACAATGAGCAGTTCTTC. It is translated as CAISESKPSGSYNEQFF.

The V call is TRBV6-6, the J call TRBJ1-1; no clear D. CDR3 length equals 13 residues. The germline V and J ends were trimmed by 6 bases and 7 bases, with 15 bases remaining between them. Germline CDR1 reads MNHNY; CDR2 reads SVGAGI (reference sequence). CDR3 region: CASRNRDGGEAFF. The CDR3 DNA reads as TGTGCCAGCAGAAACCGGGATGGAGGTGAAGCTTTCTTT.

The V and J genes are TRBV7-5 and TRBJ2-7; no check of the table's D call, TRBD1, against the DNA was made. TRBV7-5 is recorded as a pseudogene. The CDR3 consists of 14 residues. The CDR3 here is CVRSSIGHRYEQYF. The CDR3, as DNA: TGTGTCAGAAGCTCCATCGGACACCGCTACGAGCAGTACTTC.

This chain joins TRBV29-1 and TRBJ2-1; D unclear. Trimming shortened V by 4 bases and J by 8 bases, and 6 bases separated the two germline ends. The CDR3 spans 10 residues. Germline-derived CDR1 and CDR2 are SQVTM and ANQGSEA. The CDR3 loop is CSVAQYEQFF. CDR3 in DNA: TGCAGCGTTGCCCAATATGAGCAGTTCTTC.